This T cell receptor (beta chain) was observed in a study of OX40 agonist ivuxolimab in advanced cancers. For the study at large: Aged roughly 23 to 79 with a mean of 60 years, they were 75% to 85% male. Study results and limitations: Among T cells, CD8+ cells averaged more expanded clones than CD4+ cells. The study observed clonal expansion of CD4+ and CD8+ blood T cells by week 6 at 0.1 to 3.0 mg/kg.

TCRdb's copy holds only in-frame clones and misses some; the assay was immunoSEQ multiplex PCR. The sample contains over 15,000 clones, about 86% of which appear only once. Concerning this clone itself: Antigen: not known.

V was trimmed by 5 bases and J by 4 bases, leaving 7 bases between them. The germline gives CDR1 PRHDT, CDR2 FYEKMQ (reference sequence). The CDR3 consists of 12 residues. Peripheral blood came from all dose cohorts at three timepoints. Sequenced material: CD4+ or CD8+ T cells sorted from blood, taken in a trial of the OX40 agonist ivuxolimab. This clonotype was sampled from an adult with an advanced solid tumor such as melanoma, head and neck, liver or kidney cancer. This rearrangement joins TRBV13 to TRBJ2-3; no definite D call. This CDR3 reads CASSRRADTQYF. The DNA for the CDR3 is TGTGCCAGCAGCCGCAGAGCAGATACGCAGTATTTT. Full variable domain (missing parts from reference TRBV13 and TRBJ2-3): AAGVIQSPRHLIKEKRETATLKCYPIPRHDTVYWYQQGPGQDPQFLISFYEKMQSDKGSIPDRFSAQQFSDYHSELNMSSLELGDSALYFCASSRRADTQYFGPGTRLTVL.